These T cell receptor beta chains were read from a single sample in a study of cytomegalovirus exposure and HLA in healthy donors. TCRdb keeps only in-frame clones here, not all; method: immunoSEQ multiplex PCR. The repertoire consists of about 190,000 clones, with just under 75% occurring once and the leading ten covering 3.1%. The sample was PBMCs. These receptor sequences come from a woman aged 25-40 years in good health and CMV-seropositive. Both conserved end residues are trimmed from each CDR3. The order of the fields is V gene, clone size, CDR3 protein. Size is stated for part of the rows, as once, few or many counts, or as a class when the clone is expanded.

V gene: TRBV4-1
clone size: few
CDR3 protein: ASSPETRVQF

V gene: TRBV7-6
clone size: .
CDR3 protein: ASSRLSTGELF

V gene: TRBV29-1
clone size: .
CDR3 protein: SVGHAGIDTGELF

V gene: TRBV6-6
clone size: .
CDR3 protein: ASSYSATGVSGYT

V gene: TRBV28
clone size: .
CDR3 protein: ASRSGGSNQPQH

V gene: TRBV4-1
clone size: .
CDR3 protein: ASSQEGGGRSPLH

V gene: TRBV29-1
clone size: .
CDR3 protein: SVDPSANTEAF

V gene: TRBV4-2
clone size: .
CDR3 protein: ASSRADTQY

V gene: TRBV18
clone size: .
CDR3 protein: ASSTLQGRAF

V gene: TRBV5-5
clone size: .
CDR3 protein: ASSLTGNGYT

V gene: TRBV27
clone size: .
CDR3 protein: ASSIHSESYEQY

V gene: TRBV19
clone size: few
CDR3 protein: ASSIDRGNTEAF

V gene: TRBV27
clone size: .
CDR3 protein: ASIPLGRDRGYGYT

V gene: TRBV6-5
clone size: .
CDR3 protein: ASSYSGGGGTEAF

V gene: TRBV2
clone size: .
CDR3 protein: ASKDRGWREGHYEQY

V gene: TRBV5-4
clone size: .
CDR3 protein: ASSPGLAGGGLSDEQY

V gene: TRBV4-1
clone size: .
CDR3 protein: ASSQARRQGSEKLF

V gene: TRBV7-9
clone size: .
CDR3 protein: ASSSQYNEQF

V gene: TRBV5-1
clone size: .
CDR3 protein: ASSLGALYSSGYT

V gene: TRBV27
clone size: .
CDR3 protein: ASSLQGPPISYGYT

V gene: TRBV18
clone size: .
CDR3 protein: ASSPVQGKNQPQH

V gene: TRBV6-4
clone size: .
CDR3 protein: ASIRGLGAKNIQY

V gene: TRBV15
clone size: once
CDR3 protein: ATSRGRGGSYNEQF

V gene: TRBV4-1
clone size: .
CDR3 protein: ASSQVSGTSLQETQY

V gene: TRBV27
clone size: .
CDR3 protein: ASGDRENEQY

V gene: TRBV4-2
clone size: few
CDR3 protein: ASSRGGDTEAF

V gene: TRBV28
clone size: .
CDR3 protein: ASAVGSTEAF

V gene: TRBV11-2
clone size: .
CDR3 protein: ASSLTGGRFYNEQF

V gene: TRBV28
clone size: .
CDR3 protein: ASIGQGGSQPQH

V gene: TRBV28
clone size: .
CDR3 protein: ASTRARGGEQF

V gene: TRBV2
clone size: .
CDR3 protein: ASRAGTSGSFDEQF

V gene: TRBV11-2
clone size: .
CDR3 protein: ASKAGSTDTQY

V gene: TRBV7-2
clone size: .
CDR3 protein: ASSLTGGPGNEQF

V gene: TRBV6-1
clone size: .
CDR3 protein: ASSEPPGGQGNTIY

V gene: TRBV2
clone size: .
CDR3 protein: ASSGEFGQGGKYNTEAF

V gene: TRBV10-2
clone size: few
CDR3 protein: ASSETSGSTDTQY

V gene: TRBV4-1
clone size: .
CDR3 protein: ASSPKAESSYNEQF